The 24 T cell receptor beta chains below all came from one sample that was sequenced in a study of response to subunit inactivated influenza vaccine. From the RT-PCR reads, TCRdb called clonotypes with MiXCR, one entry per CDR3 protein. The table has 500,000 or so distinct CDR3 sequences, about 15% seen once; the top ten hold less than 4%. The sequenced sample was CD4+ T cells sorted from PBMCs, obtained about 24 months after vaccination. The source is a man in his fifties or sixties who received an inactivated influenza vaccine.

The table lists this clonotype with a few counts. The chain joins TRBV6-1 to TRBJ2-3; D may be TRBD2 (6 bases). Trimming took 5 bases from V and 1 from J, leaving 13 bases between them. CDR1 and CDR2 (germline): MNHNS, SASEGT. The CDR3 consists of 15 residues. CDR3 sequence (DNA): TGTGCCAGCAGTCTGACTAGATCCCGCACAGATACGCAGTATTTT. Its protein is CASSLTRSRTDTQYF.

The chain couples TRBV6-1 to TRBJ2-5; 8 positions match TRBD1. Germline V lookup: CDR1 MNHNS, CDR2 SASEGT. The trim removed 5 bases at V and 0 bases at J, leaving 8 bases unmatched. The CDR3 covers 16 residues. The CDR3 DNA follows: TGTGCCAGCAGTCCAGGGACAGGCCTTTACCAAGAGACCCAGTACTTC. Translating gives CASSPGTGLYQETQYF.

This clonotype was recorded a few times. The chain is built from TRBV12-3 or TRBV12-4 and TRBJ2-5; D possibly corresponds to TRBD2 (5 bases). The CDR3 runs 12 residues. V was pared by 6 bases and J by 5 bases, with 10 bases between. For the CDR3, the DNA is TGTGCCAGCAGGCGGGTGGGCGAGACCCAGTACTTC. Its translation: CASRRVGETQYF.

This clonotype has only a few counts. The chain is built from TRBV5-1 and TRBJ2-5; 9 nucleotides agree with TRBD1. The V segment lost 0 bases and the J segment 4 bases; nucleotides outside the gene matches: 4. The germline V gene has CDR1 SGHRS and CDR2 YFSETQ. The CDR3 spans 15 residues. CDR3 bases: TGCGCCAGCAGCTTGGCCGGGACAGGGATAGAGACCCAGTACTTC. Translation: CASSLAGTGIETQYF.

The chain employs TRBV7-9 and TRBJ2-5, with 7 bases that match TRBD2. The V gene end was trimmed by 6 bases and the J gene end by 5 bases; junction bases not matched to a gene: 9. Germline V gives CDR1 SEHNR, CDR2 FQNEAQ (reference sequence). This CDR3 region has 14 residues. The CDR3: CASSPTSRHETQYF. In DNA, the CDR3 is TGTGCCAGCAGTCCGACTAGCCGTCATGAGACCCAGTACTTC.

The V call is TRBV6-5, the J call TRBJ2-5; D is unresolved. Deletions cut 0 bases from V and 4 bases from J, with 12 bases between. The CDR3 extends over 15 amino acids. Germline CDR1 and CDR2: MNHEY and SVGAGI. CDR3 protein: CASSYSGSARETQYF. The DNA for the CDR3 is TGTGCCAGCAGTTACTCTGGGTCGGCTCGAGAGACCCAGTACTTC.

This clonotype has a handful of counts. This chain links TRBV7-2 with TRBJ2-2; TRBD2 matches at 9 bases. Losses at the gene ends were 8 bases for V and 5 bases for J; bases not matched to a gene: 9. Germline lookup yields CDR1 SGHTA and CDR2 FQGNSA. The CDR3 length is 15 residues. As DNA, the CDR3 is TGTGCCAGCCCCCGGATAGCGGGGGTTACCGGGGAGCTGTTTTTT. It specifies CASPRIAGVTGELFF.

J is TRBJ1-2 and V is TRBV28; 7 bases match TRBD1. V was clipped by 10 bases and J by 10 bases; unmatched bases: 15. The V gene's germline CDR1 is MDHEN and CDR2 SYDVKM. There are 13 residues in the CDR3. CDR3 nucleotide sequence: TGTGCCACCCGTCGCACAGGGGTAAATGACTACACCTTC. Amino acid sequence: CATRRTGVNDYTF.

The chain carries TRBV23-1 and TRBJ2-7, with 7 bases fitting TRBD1. TRBV23-1 is treated as an ORF (open reading frame) with a function not yet certain. V lost 5 bases, J lost 0 bases, and 10 bases stayed unmatched. This CDR3 is 16 amino acids long. CDR3 nucleotides: TGCGCCAGCAGTGGGCTTAGGGGGCCTTTCTCCTACGAGCAGTACTTC. Translation: CASSGLRGPFSYEQYF.

V usage is TRBV6-2 or TRBV6-3 and J usage is TRBJ2-1; D might be TRBD2 (5 bases). Germline V gene sequence: CDR1 MNHEY, CDR2 SVGEGT. Trimming left V 2 bases short and J 4 bases short, with 6 bases between. The CDR3 is made up of 13 amino acids. The CDR3 is CASSYRGYNEQFF. The CDR3 bases are TGTGCCAGCAGTTACCGCGGGTACAATGAGCAGTTCTTC.

V is TRBV7-3 and J is TRBJ2-1, with TRBD2 as a possible D gene (6 bases). This CDR3 region has 15 residues. Germline-derived CDR1 and CDR2 are SGHTA and FQGTGA. V was shortened by 4 bases and J by 6 bases, with 16 bases between the two germline ends. The CDR3 region has the DNA TGTGCCAGCAGCTCGGGGGTACTAGGTCGCAATGAGCAGTTCTTC. As protein: CASSSGVLGRNEQFF.

The chain couples TRBV5-6 to TRBJ1-1, with D unclear. The CDR3 covers 13 residues. In germline, CDR1 is SGHDT, CDR2 YYEEEE. Trimming shortened V by 2 bases and J by 8 bases, and 13 bases separated the two germline ends. CDR3 protein: CASSLYGGSEAFF. CDR3 bases: TGTGCCAGCAGCTTATATGGTGGGTCCGAAGCTTTCTTT.

The sample holds many counts of this clonotype. CDR3 protein: CASSFIPPACYF. The CDR3 coding sequence is TGTGCCAGCAGCTTTATACCCCCTGCGTGTTACTTC. V gene TRBV7-2 combines with J gene TRBJ2-5; D uncertain. Trimming left V 3 bases short and J 14 bases short, with 16 bases between. The CDR3 consists of 12 residues. Germline V gives CDR1 SGHTA, CDR2 FQGNSA.

The rearrangement joins TRBV7-2 to TRBJ1-1, with 9 bases that match TRBD1. The CDR3 extends over 15 amino acids. The ends lost 2 bases at V and 5 bases at J; junction bases unmatched: 6. Germline V CDR1 and CDR2: SGHTA, FQGNSA. DNA of the CDR3: TGTGCCAGCAGCTTAAAAACAGGGGGCCCAACTGAAGCTTTCTTT. It codes for CASSLKTGGPTEAFF.

This clonotype was counted between two and nine times. V is TRBV3-1 and J is TRBJ1-3; D unresolved. The V end was cut by 4 bases, the J end by 0 bases, with 13 bases between. The CDR3 contains 16 residues. Looked up from germline, CDR1 is LGHDT and CDR2 is YNNKEL (reference sequence). The CDR3 reads CASSLGTKPSGNTIYF. The CDR3 nucleotides read TGTGCCAGCAGCCTCGGTACAAAACCCTCTGGAAACACCATATATTTT. The full variable domain, completed using reference TRBV3-1 and TRBJ1-3, is DTAVSQTPKYLVTQMGNDKSIKCEQNLGHDTMYWYKQDSKKFLKIMFSYNNKELIINETVPNRFSPKSPDKAHLNLHINSLELGDSAVYFCASSLGTKPSGNTIYFGEGSWLTVV.

This clonotype occurred many times. The chain carries TRBV12-3 or TRBV12-4 and TRBJ1-5, with D unclear. Trimming left V 1 base short and J 7 bases short, with 5 bases between. CDR3 length equals 12 residues. CDR3 DNA sequence: TGTGCCAGCAGTTTAGGGAAACAGCCCCAGCATTTT. It translates to CASSLGKQPQHF.

In its sample, this clonotype was seen many times. Relative to the germline gene, one junction end is altered; a read error may explain this. The rearrangement links TRBV27 to TRBJ2-1; the match to TRBD2 covers 10 bases. The CDR3 length is 13 residues. The germline V gene encodes CDR1 MNHEY and CDR2 SMNVEV (reference sequence). The CDR3 reads CASRAGGYNEQFF. CDR3 nucleotide sequence: TGTGCGAGCAGAGCGGGGGGGTACAATGAGCAGTTCTTC.

A few counts support this clonotype. The chain carries TRBV20-1 and TRBJ1-2; no reliable D call. With 7 bases removed from V and 4 bases from J, the gap between germline ends came to 16 bases. Germline-derived CDR1 and CDR2 are DFQATT and SNEGSKA (reference sequence). The CDR3 contains 13 residues. The CDR3 is CSGFGEGSYGYTF. CDR3 DNA: TGCAGTGGGTTCGGAGAGGGAAGCTATGGCTACACCTTC.

This clonotype was seen many times. The V call is TRBV25-1, the J call TRBJ1-5, with D hard to call. This CDR3 has 15 amino acids. Between the trimmed V and J ends, which lost 4 bases and 1 base, there was a span of 11 bases. Germline V gene sequence: CDR1 MGHDK, CDR2 SYGVNS. The chain's CDR3 is CASSGTAGSNQPQHF. The CDR3 region has the DNA TGTGCCAGCAGTGGAACCGCGGGCAGCAATCAGCCCCAGCATTTT. Looking up the rest from reference TRBV25-1 and TRBJ1-5 gives the full variable domain: EADIYQTPRYLVIGTGKKITLECSQTMGHDKMYWYQQDPGMELHLIHYSYGVNSTEKGDLSSESTVSRIRTEHFPLTLESARPSHTSQYLCASSGTAGSNQPQHFGDGTRLSIL.

The chain carries TRBV29-1 and TRBJ1-1; the match to TRBD1 covers 9 bases. Germline CDR1 SQVTM, CDR2 ANQGSEA. V dropped 4 bases and J dropped 4; count of bases not matched to a gene: 10. There are 15 residues in the CDR3. The CDR3 reads CSVGGQGVSSTEAFF. In DNA form, the CDR3 reads TGCAGCGTTGGGGGACAGGGAGTAAGTAGCACTGAAGCTTTCTTT.

The chain employs TRBV9 and TRBJ1-5, with TRBD1 as a possible D gene (6 bases). CDR1 is SGDLS and CDR2 is YYNGEE in the germline V gene. This CDR3 region has 13 residues. V was clipped by 3 bases and J by 5 bases, with 9 bases between them. In nucleotides, the CDR3 is TGTGCCAGCAGCGGAGAGGGGGATCAGCCCCAGCATTTT. Translating gives CASSGEGDQPQHF.

The chain uses TRBV6-5 and TRBJ2-1; 7 positions match TRBD2. The ends lost 2 bases at V and 5 bases at J; junction bases unmatched: 3. This CDR3 is built from 14 residues. Germline lookup yields CDR1 MNHEY and CDR2 SVGAGI. The CDR3 sequence: CASSYEREHNEQFF. Here the CDR3 DNA reads TGTGCCAGCAGTTACGAGCGGGAACACAATGAGCAGTTCTTC.

This clonotype was seen a few times. The V call is TRBV5-1, the J call TRBJ2-3; either TRBD1 or TRBD2 may fit D (5 bases each). V dropped 4 bases and J dropped 1 base, with 13 bases sitting between them. CDR3 length: 15 residues. Germline V gene lookup returns CDR1 SGHRS and CDR2 YFSETQ. The CDR3 bases are TGCGCCAGCAGCCCGGGACCCCGCGGCACAGATACGCAGTATTTT. This translates into CASSPGPRGTDTQYF.

There are a few counts of this clonotype. CDR3 DNA sequence: TGTGCCAGCAGCACTAAGCCGGGGACTGGGAGGGTGGAGCAGTACTTC. Protein: CASSTKPGTGRVEQYF. The V and J genes are TRBV7-2 and TRBJ2-7, with 7 bases that match TRBD2. CDR3 size: 16 residues. Germline lookup yields CDR1 SGHTA and CDR2 FQGNSA. The V segment lost 5 bases and the J segment 7 bases; nucleotides outside the gene matches: 17.